This T cell receptor (beta chain) appears in the sequencing data of a study of blood T cell repertoires in COVID-19. Overall study: Samples of COVID-19 (acute and convalescent) were obtained from the United States, Italy and Spain. PBMCs, B-cell-depleted T cells, or T cells were the source of the cDNA or gDNA that made up the material.

The CDR3 has 14 residues. Germline V gene sequence: CDR1 GTSNPN, CDR2 SVGIG (reference sequence). V gave up 1 base and J gave up 1 base; unmatched junction bases: 2. Sequenced by immunoSEQ multiplex PCR; TCRdb stores in-frame clones only, minus some. Among over 95,000 clones listed, around 89% were seen once. This clonotype was sampled from a human donor with acute or convalescent COVID-19. The donor label of this sample is uncertain. V is TRBV30 and J is TRBJ1-1, with 8 nucleotides matching TRBD1. Sequencing input: peripheral blood. The CDR3 nucleotides read TGTGCCTGGAGTGCGGACAGGGCGAACACTGAAGCTTTCTTT. This sequence encodes CAWSADRANTEAFF.